The T cell receptor beta chain under discussion was sequenced for a study of T-cell reconstitution after alpha-beta-depleted transplantation in children. As for this clonotype: A single base separates this from a much larger clone, so it may be a read error.

Molecular barcoding with unique molecular identifiers was used for the TCRbeta library. Via MiXCR, TCRdb re-called the PCR reads, giving one row per CDR3 protein. There are about 370,000 distinct CDR3 sequences in the sample; roughly 22% occur only once, and about 3.8% lies in the top ten. The sample in question was PBMCs from the stem cell graft donor, obtained from the stem cell graft. The source is a human donor who donated a stem cell graft to a child with acute myeloid leukemia.

The chain's CDR3 is CASSFAGGKYEQYF. CDR3 in DNA: TGTGCCAGCAGTTTTGCAGGGGGCAAGTACGAGCAGTACTTC. The rearrangement joins TRBV28 to TRBJ2-7; 8 bases map to TRBD1. The CDR3 is 14 amino acids. Germline values: CDR1 MDHEN, CDR2 SYDVKM. V gave up 3 bases and J gave up 4 bases; unmatched junction bases: 5.